This T cell receptor beta chain appears in the sequencing data of a study of blood T cell repertoires in COVID-19 (TCRdb year 2020). Broadly, across the study: Collaborator samples came from the United States, Italy and Spain and covered acute and convalescent phases of COVID-19. Sample metadata almost always included a de-identified subject ID, COVID-19 status, age in years and sex. Where available, HLA class I and class II types were taken from metadata supplied by the sample provider and were not determined by assay-based typing. Samples were obtained from the ongoing ImmuneRACE study (first 160 participants) and from 1,200 or so subjects provided by 6 global collaborators. The dataset comprised deeply sampled blood TCRbeta repertoires from subjects exposed to, actively infected with, or recovered from COVID-19. A freely available public database, intended as a resource for researchers studying the immune response to SARS-CoV-2, is where the repertoires were released. The material from the prospective study consisted of cDNA or gDNA derived from T cells, B-cell-depleted T cells, or PBMCs.

TCRbeta CDR3 regions were amplified from genomic DNA by means of the immunoSEQ Assay, a bias-controlled multiplex PCR. On the study's bioinformatics: Nucleated cell counts per sample were estimated from amplification of reference gene primers within the assay. To quantify the absolute abundance of each unique TCRbeta CDR3 rearrangement, sequence reads were collapsed and filtered. For each sample, productive Simpson clonality was calculated as the square root of Simpson's diversity index across productive rearrangements. TCRdb's version of the immuneACCESS table is confined to in-frame rearrangements and falls short of the full clone set. An unresolved V gene accounts for under half of the shortfall where checked; the remainder is of unknown origin. V and J calls and clone size are those listed in that table; D and trimming were worked out from the DNA. The sample profile shows 120,000 to 150,000 clones; 85% to 90% of them were found once. Together, the top ten hold more than 1% of the sample.

The full study reports these points: The quantity of clinical and demographic metadata differed by source and by participant and was supplied without curation.

Enrolling through a virtual design, the prospective study's participants ranged in age from roughly 18 to 90 years and lived across roughly 23 United States geographic areas. To assign participants to cohorts, the prospective study relied on clinical history that participants themselves reported in a screening survey and a study questionnaire. In the prospective study, mobile phlebotomists collected whole blood, serum and a nasopharyngeal or oropharyngeal swab from each participant. Participants in the prospective study had the option to provide additional blood draws and questionnaires over a 2-month period. Before DNA extraction, prospective study blood samples were shipped either frozen or at room temperature. This clone was picked up one time. What this receptor recognizes is not known. The sample holds no much larger clone one base away, and base qualities are not on file. The TCR sequence derives from a woman in her twenties or thirties with acute COVID-19. The sequencing input was PBMCs or T cells enriched from blood (not recorded which).

The sequenced DNA is TGTGCCAGCAGGCGGGAGGCATACAATGAGCAGTTCTTC. Its protein is CASRREAYNEQFF. The V and J genes are TRBV6-5 and TRBJ2-1; 8 central nucleotides agree with TRBD2. Here V drops 6 bases and J drops 4 bases, and the junction holds 2 bases not matched to any gene. The CDR3, cysteine through phenylalanine, is 13 amino acids long. Here the CDR3 DNA is all that survives: 39 bases in frame from base 1. Reading the germline V gene gives CDR1 MNHEY and CDR2 SVGAGI.